This TCR beta chain was sequenced for a study of Graves' ophthalmopathy and Graves' hyperthyroidism. Whole-study context: Upon initial diagnosis and before any treatment, peripheral blood was collected.

Study-wide points: Most expanded clonotypes in thyroid above 0.001 frequency also showed up in blood. The study's model predicted ophthalmopathy progression at 70.59% sensitivity and about 72% specificity.

This clonotype came up many times. Antigen: not known. The authors amplified TCR beta CDR3 regions from RNA transcripts. RT-PCR was first run with HTBI primers, then multiplex PCR in a second round. TCRdb passed the multiplex PCR reads through MiXCR, listing each CDR3 protein once. Of hundreds of thousands of distinct CDR3 sequences listed, over 20% are singletons. As diagnostic evidence, clinical symptoms, serum thyroxine, TRAb, thyroid ultrasound and orbital computed tomography were relied upon. The sequenced sample was peripheral blood. The sequence came from a woman under 30 with stable Graves' hyperthyroidism. Some clones in this sample may be carry-over from other donors' samples.

The CDR3 nucleotides read TGTGCCACCAGCAGAGCCACACCCGGGGGACACTATGGCTACACCTTC. Encoded protein: CATSRATPGGHYGYTF. V usage is TRBV15 and J usage is TRBJ1-2; a possible D gene is TRBD1 (5 bases). The germline CDR1 and CDR2 sequences are LNHNV and YYDKDF (reference sequence). Trimming left V 1 base short and J 3 bases short, with 15 bases between. This CDR3 is built from 16 residues.